This entry lists 30 T cell receptor beta chains sequenced from one sample in a study of cytomegalovirus exposure and HLA in healthy donors (TCRdb year 2017). Library generation was performed with the immunoSEQ multiplex PCR assay. For the multiplex PCR, a mixture combining 60 forward primers for TCR Vbeta segments and 13 reverse primers for TCR Jbeta segments was used. The immuneACCESS repertoire file appears here via TCRdb, limited to in-frame rearrangements. These files lack a portion of the clones; in checked studies, under half of the deficit traces to unresolved V genes, and the cause of the others is not known. This sample has around 150,000 clones in its table, and around 79% of those were observed once. The top ten clonotypes cover roughly 7.4% of the sample. Sequencing was carried out using PBMCs. The receptors come from a male donor in good health and CMV-seropositive.

The V call is TRBV7-2, the J call TRBJ1-2; 12 nucleotides line up with TRBD1. Losses at the gene ends were 5 bases for V and 8 bases for J; bases not matched to a gene: 9. Germline CDR1 and CDR2: SGHTA and FQGNSA. The length of the CDR3 is 15 residues. The CDR3 DNA is TGTGCCAGCAGCGATCCCGGGACAGGGGGCCGGGGCTACACCTTC. Protein: CASSDPGTGGRGYTF.

This sequence joins TRBV4-1 and TRBJ2-7; 9 bases line up with TRBD1. This CDR3 region has 13 residues. In germline, CDR1 is MGHRA, CDR2 YSYEKL. The V segment lost 4 bases and the J segment 7 bases; nucleotides outside the gene matches: 5. Here the CDR3 DNA reads TGCGCCAGCAGCCCCCGACAGGGGGGTGAGCAGTACTTC. This codes for CASSPRQGGEQYF.

The chain recombines TRBV4-1 with TRBJ1-1, with 7 nucleotides matching TRBD1. The V gene's germline CDR1 is MGHRA and CDR2 YSYEKL. The length of the CDR3 is 12 residues. The V and J ends lost 4 bases and 7 bases, in that order; junction bases with no gene match: 3. This CDR3 is CASSPDRVEAFF. The CDR3 region has the DNA TGCGCCAGCAGCCCTGACAGGGTTGAAGCTTTCTTT.

The chain couples TRBV19 to TRBJ1-1; TRBD1 is a possible D gene (6 bases). The CDR3 sequence is 14 residues long. V lost 0 bases, J lost 5 bases, and 10 bases lay in between. The germline CDR1 and CDR2 sequences are LNHDA and SQIVND (reference sequence). The DNA for the CDR3 is TGTGCCAGTAGTATAGAGTTGAGGGGGACTGAAGCTTTCTTT. This translates into CASSIELRGTEAFF.

The chain employs TRBV19 and TRBJ1-5; weak D call: TRBD1 (5 bases). The CDR3 is 16 amino acids. The germline V and J ends were trimmed by 1 base and 3 bases, with 13 bases remaining between them. Germline values: CDR1 LNHDA, CDR2 SQIVND (reference sequence). CDR3 nucleotides: TGTGCCAGTAGTATAGGGGGCAGTACCTTCAATCAGCCCCAGCATTTT. This sequence encodes CASSIGGSTFNQPQHF.

The rearrangement joins TRBV27 to TRBJ2-7; the match to TRBD1 covers 9 bases. CDR1 is MNHEY, CDR2 SMNVEV, per germline (reference sequence). V was clipped by 5 bases and J by 5 bases; unmatched bases: 7. The CDR3 spans 14 residues. The CDR3 loop reads CASSLGTGRNEQYF. CDR3 in DNA: TGTGCCAGCAGTCTAGGGACAGGGCGGAACGAGCAGTACTTC.

The CDR3 sequence is CAIGLTSDFQETQYF. In DNA, the CDR3 is TGTGCCATCGGCCTGACTAGCGACTTCCAAGAGACCCAGTACTTC. This chain connects TRBV10-3 to TRBJ2-5; 8 positions agree with TRBD2. This CDR3 region has 15 residues. V shed 8 bases, J shed 1 base, and the junction held 9 bases outside the gene matches. Per the germline V gene, CDR1 is ENHRY and CDR2 is SYGVKD.

The chain couples TRBV19 to TRBJ1-5; D is possibly TRBD1 (5 bases). V was cut by 5 bases and J by 5 bases, with 13 bases left in between. The germline V gene has CDR1 LNHDA and CDR2 SQIVND (reference sequence). The CDR3 has 14 residues. In nucleotides, the CDR3 is TGTGCCAGTAGTCCTTTCCAGGGTTATCAGCCCCAGCATTTT. Translating gives CASSPFQGYQPQHF.

This chain uses TRBV4-1 with TRBJ2-6, with TRBD1 as a possible D gene (7 bases). In germline, CDR1 is MGHRA, CDR2 YSYEKL. V lost 3 bases and J 3 bases, leaving 15 bases between the germline ends. The CDR3 loop spans 17 amino acids. The CDR3 reads CASSHSGGGFGANVLTF. The CDR3 DNA reads TGCGCCAGCAGCCATTCAGGAGGGGGCTTTGGGGCCAACGTCCTGACTTTC.

This chain connects TRBV2 to TRBJ1-2; weak D call: TRBD1 (5 bases). The V gene lost 7 bases and the J gene lost 0 bases, with 18 bases spanning the gap. Germline V CDR1 and CDR2: SNHLY, FYNNEI. This CDR3 comprises 16 residues. Here the CDR3 reads CASIRRQTPSNYGYTF. The CDR3 DNA follows: TGTGCCAGCATTCGTCGACAGACCCCGTCTAACTATGGCTACACCTTC. Together with reference TRBV2 and TRBJ1-2, the CDR3 gives the full variable domain: EPEVTQTPSHQVTQMGQEVILRCVPISNHLYFYWYRQILGQKVEFLVSFYNNEISEKSEIFDDQFSVERPDGSNFTLKIRSTKLEDSAMYFCASIRRQTPSNYGYTFGSGTRLTVV.

V gene TRBV5-6 combines with J gene TRBJ2-7; TRBD2 matches 9 bases. Germline loops: CDR1 SGHDT, CDR2 YYEEEE. This CDR3 comprises 15 residues. Losses at the gene ends were 4 bases for V and 2 bases for J; bases not matched to a gene: 7. CDR3 sequence: CASSSGLAGTYEQYF. CDR3 DNA sequence: TGTGCCAGCAGCAGCGGGCTAGCGGGGACCTACGAGCAGTACTTC.

The J gene is TRBJ1-4, the V gene TRBV9; no definite D call. The germline V and J ends were trimmed by 4 bases and 0 bases, with 13 bases remaining between them. The CDR3 has 16 amino acids. From germline, CDR1 is SGDLS and CDR2 YYNGEE. CDR3 sequence (DNA): TGTGCCAGCAGCCGACGTGAGGTCCCAACTAATGAAAAACTGTTTTTT. Translation gives CASSRREVPTNEKLFF. The whole variable domain, remainder taken from reference TRBV9 and TRBJ1-4, is DSGVTQTPKHLITATGQRVTLRCSPRSGDLSVYWYQQSLDQGLQFLIQYYNGEERAKGNILERFSAQQFPDLHSELNLSSLELGDSALYFCASSRREVPTNEKLFFGSGTQLSVL.

This chain uses TRBV2 with TRBJ2-5; D remains ambiguous. V lost 7 bases, J lost 5 bases, and 14 bases lay in between. CDR1 is SNHLY and CDR2 is FYNNEI in the germline V gene. The CDR3 is 13 amino acids. The CDR3 sequence: CASIRSYRETQYF. CDR3 in DNA: TGTGCCAGCATTAGATCGTACCGGGAGACCCAGTACTTC.

This sequence joins TRBV2 and TRBJ1-1, with a tentative D call TRBD1 (6 bases). Germline loops: CDR1 SNHLY, CDR2 FYNNEI. The CDR3 is 14 amino acids. V lost 6 bases to trimming and J lost 1 base, with 12 bases between them. The CDR3 loop reads CASRWGQRNTEAFF. In DNA form, the CDR3 reads TGTGCCAGCAGGTGGGGACAAAGGAACACTGAAGCTTTCTTT.

The V and J genes are TRBV19 and TRBJ2-3; D is possibly TRBD1 (5 bases). V was cut by 0 bases and J by 6 bases, with 16 bases left in between. The CDR3 runs to 16 residues. Germline values: CDR1 LNHDA, CDR2 SQIVND (reference sequence). In DNA form, the CDR3 reads TGTGCCAGTAGTATAGATGGCGACAGCCCGTTTGATACGCAGTATTTT. Residues: CASSIDGDSPFDTQYF.

The rearrangement joins TRBV2 to TRBJ1-1, with a possible D match to TRBD1 (6 bases). The CDR3 is 14 residues long. The germline V gene has CDR1 SNHLY and CDR2 FYNNEI. Trimming removed 6 bases at V and 5 bases at J, with 16 bases between. The DNA for the CDR3 is TGTGCCAGCAGATTGGACAGTGGGGGAACTGAAGCTTTCTTT. Amino acid sequence: CASRLDSGGTEAFF.

The chain links TRBV5-1 to TRBJ1-1, with 7 bases fitting TRBD1. The germline V gene has CDR1 SGHRS and CDR2 YFSETQ. V trimming: 0 bases; J trimming: 7 bases; junction bases outside the gene matches: 3. This CDR3 is 13 amino acids long. CDR3 sequence (DNA): TGCGCCAGCAGCTTGGTCGCAGGGGGTGAAGCTTTCTTT. Translated, it gives CASSLVAGGEAFF.

The chain has TRBV19 and TRBJ2-2; no clear D. V was pared by 5 bases and J by 4 bases, with 8 bases between. CDR3 size: 13 residues. Germline CDR1 and CDR2: LNHDA and SQIVND (reference sequence). The chain's CDR3 is CASSPHPTGELFF. For the CDR3, the DNA is TGTGCCAGTAGTCCCCATCCCACCGGGGAGCTGTTTTTT.

This chain links TRBV6-5 with TRBJ1-2, with 9 bases lining up with TRBD1. CDR1 MNHEY and CDR2 SVGAGI come from the germline V gene. CDR3 length equals 14 residues. J gave up 8 bases and V 6 bases, and 10 bases lay outside the gene matches. In DNA form, the CDR3 reads TGTGCCAGCAGCCGGGGGGGACAGGGTAAAGGCTACACCTTC. Its translation is CASSRGGQGKGYTF.

This clone was recorded a few times. This chain joins TRBV6-6 and TRBJ2-2; the match to TRBD1 covers 7 bases. V was clipped by 2 bases and J by 1 base; unmatched bases: 4. This CDR3 is 16 amino acids long. In germline, CDR1 is MNHNY, CDR2 SVGAGI (reference sequence). The CDR3 here is CASSYPRQGNTGELFF. Written as DNA, the CDR3 is TGTGCCAGCAGTTACCCAAGACAGGGGAACACCGGGGAGCTGTTTTTT.

The chain couples TRBV6-7 to TRBJ1-6; D not resolved. TRBV6-7 is placed among ORFs of uncertain function. This CDR3 is 16 amino acids long. Deletions cut 2 bases from V and 4 bases from J, with 12 bases between. CDR3 amino acids: CASSYPLTLYNSPLHF. The CDR3 DNA reads as TGTGCCAGCAGTTACCCCCTAACCTTATATAATTCACCCCTCCACTTT.

J is TRBJ2-7 and V is TRBV12-2; the D call of TRBD2 is as the table states it, not checked on the DNA. TRBV12-2 constitutes a pseudogene. The CDR3 is 12 amino acids. The CDR3 reads CAPTISAYEQYF. The CDR3 coding sequence is TGTGCACCCACTATTAGCGCGTACGAGCAGTACTTC.

The chain joins TRBV19 to TRBJ2-1, with 9 bases fitting TRBD1. The V gene end was trimmed by 8 bases and the J gene end by 6 bases; junction bases not matched to a gene: 5. Germline values: CDR1 LNHDA, CDR2 SQIVND (reference sequence). CDR3 length equals 13 residues. CDR3 amino acids: CASQDRGGNEQFF. CDR3 coding DNA: TGTGCCAGTCAGGACAGGGGAGGCAATGAGCAGTTCTTC.

The chain carries TRBV20-1 and TRBJ2-5; weak D call: TRBD2 (5 bases). V was trimmed by 3 bases and J by 3 bases, leaving 5 bases between them. The length of the CDR3 is 11 residues. Germline CDR1 is DFQATT and CDR2 is SNEGSKA (reference sequence). Here the CDR3 reads CSASGEETQYF. Written as DNA, the CDR3 is TGCAGTGCTAGCGGGGAAGAGACCCAGTACTTC.

The V and J genes are TRBV5-1 and TRBJ2-2, with D tentatively TRBD1 (5 bases). With 5 bases removed from V and 1 base from J, the gap between germline ends came to 9 bases. Germline V CDR1 and CDR2: SGHRS, YFSETQ. This CDR3 region has 14 residues. The CDR3 nucleotides read TGCGCCAGCAGTCGGACACAGAACACCGGGGAGCTGTTTTTT. It is translated as CASSRTQNTGELFF.

Points on this clone: Other DNA sequences in this sample translate to the same CDR3. The chain recombines TRBV19 with TRBJ1-1; D ambiguous. V was trimmed by 6 bases and J by 0 bases, leaving 14 bases between them. The CDR3 has 15 amino acids. Germline CDR1 and CDR2: LNHDA and SQIVND (reference sequence). CDR3 region: CASSNTPGMNTEAFF. The CDR3 DNA sequence: TGTGCCAGTAGCAACACCCCGGGGATGAACACTGAAGCTTTCTTT.

The rearrangement links TRBV18 to TRBJ1-6; a weak D match, TRBD1 (5 bases). Per the germline V gene, CDR1 is KGHSH and CDR2 is LQKENI. The CDR3 loop spans 16 amino acids. V was cut by 2 bases and J by 3 bases, with 11 bases left in between. The CDR3, as DNA: TGTGCCAGCTCACCAGTAAAGGGGTTCTATAATTCACCCCTCCACTTT. This codes for CASSPVKGFYNSPLHF. Full variable domain (missing parts from reference TRBV18 and TRBJ1-6): NAGVMQNPRHLVRRRGQEARLRCSPMKGHSHVYWYRQLPEEGLKFMVYLQKENIIDESGMPKERFSAEFPKEGPSILRIQQVVRGDSAAYFCASSPVKGFYNSPLHFGNGTRLTVT.

V gene TRBV7-9 combines with J gene TRBJ1-2; no reliable D call. This CDR3 contains 12 residues. Per germline, CDR1 SEHNR and CDR2 FQNEAQ (reference sequence). V lost 6 bases and J 8 bases, leaving 13 bases between the germline ends. CDR3 in amino acids: CASRDPTGGYTF. In nucleotides, the CDR3 is TGTGCCAGCAGAGATCCGACGGGGGGCTACACCTTC.

The CDR3 sequence is CASSLWGAETTEAFF. The CDR3 DNA reads TGTGCCAGCAGCTTATGGGGCGCAGAGACCACTGAAGCTTTCTTT. The V call is TRBV13, the J call TRBJ1-1; D possibly corresponds to TRBD1 (5 bases). Per the germline V gene, CDR1 is PRHDT and CDR2 is FYEKMQ (reference sequence). The CDR3 sequence is 15 residues long. The V gene lost 2 bases and the J gene lost 4 bases, with 14 bases spanning the gap.

V and J are TRBV7-8 and TRBJ2-3; D may be TRBD2 (5 bases). Germline CDR1 and CDR2: SGHVS and FQNEAQ. The CDR3 consists of 13 residues. Trimming took 5 bases from V and 1 from J, leaving 7 bases between them. CDR3 nucleotide sequence: TGTGCCAGCAGCCCCGGGGGCACAGATACGCAGTATTTT. It specifies CASSPGGTDTQYF.